The subject of this entry is one T cell receptor (beta chain). No antigen is known for it. A read error may be the cause here, since a much bigger clone is one base away. This record belongs to a study of tumor and adjacent non-tumor tissue in lung cancer. About the study: Patients comprised 12 adenocarcinoma, 2 squamous cell carcinoma and 1 small cell lung cancer. Regarding the study as a whole: Significantly higher TCR diversity was found in tumor than normal lung. Patients with more diverse tumor TCRs had worse survival.

Three rounds of nested PCR, following a modified ARM-PCR protocol, produced the TCRbeta library. TCRdb used MiXCR to reprocess the multiplex PCR reads, holding one entry per CDR3 protein. The sample has about 140,000 distinct CDR3 sequences; approximately 66% are singletons. This sample's RNA came from whole unsorted tissue. Between August and November 2014, newly diagnosed, chemotherapy-naive lung cancer patients underwent thoracic surgery in China. Sequenced material: lung tumor tissue. This sequence originates from a man in his 60s with small cell lung cancer.

Here the CDR3 reads CDSSYSWQGLDGYTF. In DNA form, the CDR3 reads TGTGACAGCAGTTACTCGTGGCAGGGGCTGGATGGCTACACCTTC. The chain combines TRBV6-2 or TRBV6-3 with TRBJ1-2; D is perhaps TRBD1 (6 bases). The CDR3 has 15 residues. CDR1 and CDR2 from the germline V gene are MNHEY and SVGEGT.